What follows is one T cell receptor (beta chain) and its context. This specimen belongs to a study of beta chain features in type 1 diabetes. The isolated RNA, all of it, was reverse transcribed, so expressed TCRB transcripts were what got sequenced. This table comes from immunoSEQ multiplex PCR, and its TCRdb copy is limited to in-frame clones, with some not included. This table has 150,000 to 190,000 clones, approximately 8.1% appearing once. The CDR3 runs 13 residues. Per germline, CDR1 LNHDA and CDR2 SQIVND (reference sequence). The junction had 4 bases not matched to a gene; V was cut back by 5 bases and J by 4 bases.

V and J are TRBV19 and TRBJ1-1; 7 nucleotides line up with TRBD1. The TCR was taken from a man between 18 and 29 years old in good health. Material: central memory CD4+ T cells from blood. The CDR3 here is CASSAAGGTEAFF. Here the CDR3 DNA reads TGTGCCAGTAGTGCAGCAGGGGGCACTGAAGCTTTCTTT.